This TCR beta chain is from a study of blood T cells in healthy people across ages. As regards this clonotype: The antigen remains undetermined.

Study findings and constraints: Significant beta diversity loss was already apparent by age around 40, declining roughly linearly. Long-lived donors had more naive CD4+ cells and higher diversity than aged donors.

The use of a sample-barcoded 5' primer and a J-beta primer mix characterized a second PCR of about 7 to 12 cycles. Every molecule of cDNA carried a tag from a template-switch adaptor with 12 random nucleotides. TCRdb itself ran the 5' RACE reads through MiXCR, one entry per CDR3 protein. The table lists around 970,000 distinct CDR3 sequences, around 54% of them singletons. The CDR3 length is 16 residues. Germline loops: CDR1 SQVTM, CDR2 ANQGSEA. The rearrangement joins TRBV29-1 to TRBJ2-7; TRBD2 aligns across 8 bases. The DNA end lines up better with TRBJ2-5; the J call may be wrong. Sequencing used blood. This receptor was taken from a woman aged 55-69 years in good health. CDR3 region: CSVVSGFGTSGETQYF. CDR3 bases: TGCAGCGTTGTCTCTGGTTTCGGGACTAGTGGGGAGACCCAGTACTTC.